This paragraph covers one T cell receptor beta chain sequence. This sample is part of a study of T cells in Graves' hyperthyroidism and ophthalmopathy. Germline V CDR1 and CDR2: SNHLY, FYNNEI. This CDR3 has 14 amino acids. V was cut by 5 bases and J by 3 bases, with 14 bases left in between. Amplification of TCR beta CDR3 regions was performed using RNA transcripts as template. The TCR CDR3 first-round RT-PCR relied on the HTBI primer set. TCRdb recomputed calls from the multiplex PCR reads with MiXCR, one row per CDR3 protein. The sample shows hundreds of thousands of distinct CDR3 sequences, roughly 40% of them seen only once. Those patients with uncontrolled infection, other autoimmune disease, pregnancy or lactation were excluded.

The sequence derives from a man between 18 and 35 years old with Graves' hyperthyroidism. Sequencing used blood. The chain joins TRBV2 to TRBJ2-7, with D perhaps TRBD2 (6 bases). CDR3 loop: CASSSPGLFYEQYF. CDR3 DNA: TGTGCCAGCAGTTCTCCGGGACTTTTCTACGAGCAGTACTTC.